This T cell receptor (beta chain) stems from a study of cytomegalovirus exposure and HLA in healthy donors. Amplification used 60 Vbeta primers and 13 Jbeta primers. This table comes from immunoSEQ multiplex PCR, and its TCRdb copy is limited to in-frame clones, with some not included. The sample has 100,000 or so clones; 70% to 80% are singletons. When sampled, the donors appeared nominally healthy, though they likely had unrecorded immune exposures. This CDR3 has 14 amino acids. The ends lost 6 bases at V and 5 bases at J; junction bases unmatched: 5. Germline V gene sequence: CDR1 MRHNA, CDR2 SNTAGT. This clone appeared a few times. The antigen remains undetermined. Study-wide results and limits: A later analysis associated some 18,000 TCR beta sequences with HLA alleles at a 0.05 false discovery rate. Among TCR beta chains, those listed as cytomegalovirus-associated numbered over 150.

Sequenced sample: PBMCs. This chain joins TRBV6-4 and TRBJ1-4, with 8 bases fitting TRBD1. This clonotype was obtained from a woman aged 40 to 50 in good health and CMV-seropositive. The CDR3 nucleotides read TGTGCCAGCAGCTCAGGGGGCGAGAATGAAAAACTGTTTTTT. Translation gives CASSSGGENEKLFF.